This paragraph reports one T cell receptor (beta chain). The data are from a study of shared clonotypes between healthy human individuals. Sequencing was performed with immunoSEQ multiplex PCR; in TCRdb, only in-frame clones are kept and a portion is missing. The data contain about 2.3 million clones, more than 80% of them singletons. The germline CDR1 and CDR2 sequences are SNHLY and FYNNEI. The V and J ends lost 8 bases and 5 bases, in that order; junction bases with no gene match: 14. The CDR3 consists of 16 residues. This chain joins TRBV2 and TRBJ2-5; 10 nucleotides agree with TRBD2. This TCR derives from a man aged 18 to 30 in good health. Some clones in this sample may be carry-over from other donors' samples. Sequencing was carried out using naive CD4+ T cells from PBMCs. The subset denotes: CD45RA+ positively selected. The CDR3 sequence: CASGPEGASGSETQYF. In DNA, the CDR3 is TGTGCCAGCGGACCAGAAGGGGCTAGCGGGAGTGAGACCCAGTACTTC.